The 5 T cell receptor beta chains in this list originate from one sample, sequenced in a study of blood T cell repertoires in COVID-19. Assay used: immunoSEQ multiplex PCR; TCRdb lists only in-frame clones, some missing. The sample lists 120,000 to 150,000 clones; over 80% were seen once. The sample was peripheral blood. These receptors originate from a middle-aged woman with active or convalescent COVID-19.

The chain uses TRBV18 and TRBJ2-2, with 8 bases aligning to TRBD1. The CDR3 covers 17 residues. The germline gives CDR1 KGHSH, CDR2 LQKENI. V shed 4 bases, J shed 6 bases, and the junction held 13 bases outside the gene matches. The CDR3 spells CASSLALWTGMAGELFF. DNA of the CDR3: TGTGCCAGCTCACTCGCCCTTTGGACAGGGATGGCCGGGGAGCTGTTTTTT.

A few counts support this clone. The V call is TRBV6-5, the J call TRBJ1-2, with 7 bases that match TRBD1. CDR1 and CDR2 from the germline V gene are MNHEY and SVGAGI. The CDR3 loop spans 14 amino acids. Unmatched junction bases numbered 10, after V lost 6 bases and J lost 6 bases. The CDR3 sequence: CASRWRQGRDGYTF. The CDR3 DNA reads TGTGCCAGCAGATGGCGACAGGGCCGAGATGGCTACACCTTC.

V usage is TRBV30 and J usage is TRBJ2-5; 7 positions match TRBD1. Germline V gene sequence: CDR1 GTSNPN, CDR2 SVGIG (reference sequence). The CDR3 is made up of 14 amino acids. The junction had 5 bases not matched to a gene; V was cut back by 3 bases and J by 1 base. The CDR3 DNA follows: TGTGCCTGGAGCGCAGGGACAGTCCAAGAGACCCAGTACTTC. Amino acid sequence: CAWSAGTVQETQYF.

The genes are TRBV7-2 and TRBJ1-4; TRBD1 agrees at 9 bases. V gave up 8 bases and J gave up 8 bases; unmatched junction bases: 21. This CDR3 comprises 18 residues. Germline-derived CDR1 and CDR2 are SGHTA and FQGNSA. This CDR3 reads CASANGRQGGFLREKLFF. The CDR3 nucleotides are TGTGCCAGCGCCAACGGCAGACAGGGGGGTTTCCTAAGGGAAAAACTGTTTTTT.

The DNA for the CDR3 is TGTGCCAGCAGCTTAGTTGGGGGCGCGGACTATGGCTACACCTTC. As protein: CASSLVGGADYGYTF. J is TRBJ1-2 and V is TRBV11-2; maybe TRBD1 (6 bases). V was trimmed by 1 base and J by 3 bases, leaving 12 bases between them. The CDR3 is made up of 15 amino acids. In germline, CDR1 is SGHAT, CDR2 FQNNGV.